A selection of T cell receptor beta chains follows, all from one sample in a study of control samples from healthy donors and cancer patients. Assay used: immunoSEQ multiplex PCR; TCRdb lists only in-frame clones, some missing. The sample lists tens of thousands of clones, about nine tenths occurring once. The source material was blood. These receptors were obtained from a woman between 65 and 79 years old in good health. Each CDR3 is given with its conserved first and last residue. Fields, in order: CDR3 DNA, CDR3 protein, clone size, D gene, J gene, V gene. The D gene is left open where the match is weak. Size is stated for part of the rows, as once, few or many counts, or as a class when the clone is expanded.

cdr3_nt: TGTGCCAGCAGCTTGGGTGTCATCCAGGATCTCTATGGCTACACCTTC
cdr3_aa: CASSLGVIQDLYGYTF
clone_size: few
d_call: -
j_call: TRBJ1-2
v_call: TRBV5-5

cdr3_nt: TGTGCCAGCAGCTTTATCCAGGGGAACACTGAAGCTTTCTTT
cdr3_aa: CASSFIQGNTEAFF
clone_size: -
d_call: -
j_call: TRBJ1-1
v_call: TRBV7-8

cdr3_nt: TGTGCCAGCAGATCCTCGAACACCGGGGAGCTGTTTTTT
cdr3_aa: CASRSSNTGELFF
clone_size: once
d_call: -
j_call: TRBJ2-2
v_call: TRBV6-5

cdr3_nt: TGCGCCAGCAGCCAAGACCTGGGCGTATTTAGTGTTGGCTACACCTTC
cdr3_aa: CASSQDLGVFSVGYTF
clone_size: -
d_call: -
j_call: TRBJ1-2
v_call: TRBV4-3

cdr3_nt: TGTGCCACCAGCAGAGTGTGGGGGTACGAGCAGTACTTC
cdr3_aa: CATSRVWGYEQYF
clone_size: -
d_call: -
j_call: TRBJ2-7
v_call: TRBV15

cdr3_nt: TGTGCCAGCAGCCAGACCGGGACAGGGGGAGCGTACTTC
cdr3_aa: CASSQTGTGGAYF
clone_size: -
d_call: TRBD1
j_call: TRBJ2-7
v_call: TRBV14

cdr3_nt: TGTGCCAGCAGCCCCCCGGGCAGGGATGGGTATGGCTACACCTTC
cdr3_aa: CASSPPGRDGYGYTF
clone_size: -
d_call: -
j_call: TRBJ1-2
v_call: TRBV7-9

cdr3_nt: TGTGCCAGCAGCCAACCGGGACAGGGGATAGTTTCACCCCTCCACTTT
cdr3_aa: CASSQPGQGIVSPLHF
clone_size: -
d_call: TRBD1
j_call: TRBJ1-6
v_call: TRBV3-1/TRBV3-2

cdr3_nt: TGTGCCTGGAGTGTAGCTGGAAATACGCAGTATTTT
cdr3_aa: CAWSVAGNTQYF
clone_size: -
d_call: -
j_call: TRBJ2-3
v_call: TRBV30

cdr3_nt: TGCGCCAGCAGTCCAGGACAGGGAACGGCTTTCTTT
cdr3_aa: CASSPGQGTAFF
clone_size: few
d_call: TRBD1
j_call: TRBJ1-1
v_call: TRBV10-1

cdr3_nt: TGTGCCAGCAGCTTTTCGGGGGCGTCCGGGGAGCTGTTTTTT
cdr3_aa: CASSFSGASGELFF
clone_size: -
d_call: -
j_call: TRBJ2-2
v_call: TRBV7-3

cdr3_nt: TGTGCCTGGAGTGTCCGACAGGCGCCACGACCCGCGAACACCGGGGAGCTGTTTTTT
cdr3_aa: CAWSVRQAPRPANTGELFF
clone_size: -
d_call: -
j_call: TRBJ2-2
v_call: TRBV30

cdr3_nt: TGCGCCAGCAGCACCACGACAGGGGTCTCCGGGGCCAACGTCCTGACTTTC
cdr3_aa: CASSTTTGVSGANVLTF
clone_size: -
d_call: TRBD1
j_call: TRBJ2-6
v_call: TRBV5-1

cdr3_nt: TGTGCCAGCAGCCCAAGCCCAAGCTCCTACAATGAGCAGTTCTTC
cdr3_aa: CASSPSPSSYNEQFF
clone_size: few
d_call: -
j_call: TRBJ2-1
v_call: TRBV7-2

cdr3_nt: TGTGCTAGTGGTTGGCGGCCCGACATCGACAGGGGAGCCTACGAGCAGTACTTC
cdr3_aa: CASGWRPDIDRGAYEQYF
clone_size: -
d_call: TRBD1
j_call: TRBJ2-7
v_call: TRBV12-5

cdr3_nt: TGTGCCAGCTCAACCGAAAACGGTCAGCCCCAGCATTTT
cdr3_aa: CASSTENGQPQHF
clone_size: -
d_call: -
j_call: TRBJ1-5
v_call: TRBV18

cdr3_nt: TGTGCCATCAGTGACTTGAGCTCCTATAATTCACCCCTCCACTTT
cdr3_aa: CAISDLSSYNSPLHF
clone_size: -
d_call: -
j_call: TRBJ1-6
v_call: TRBV10-3

cdr3_nt: TGTGCCAGCAGTTCACAACAGGGAGGCACTGAAGCTTTCTTT
cdr3_aa: CASSSQQGGTEAFF
clone_size: -
d_call: -
j_call: TRBJ1-1
v_call: TRBV27

cdr3_nt: TGTGCCAGCAGACTAGCGGGAGGGAGAGAGACCCAGTACTTC
cdr3_aa: CASRLAGGRETQYF
clone_size: -
d_call: TRBD2
j_call: TRBJ2-5
v_call: TRBV5-4

cdr3_nt: TGTGCCAGCAGCCCTAACTCTCCCTCCTACAATGAGCAGTTCTTC
cdr3_aa: CASSPNSPSYNEQFF
clone_size: few
d_call: -
j_call: TRBJ2-1
v_call: TRBV6-6

cdr3_nt: TGTGCCAGTAGTGCGAACCCCGGGCCCCAGCATTTT
cdr3_aa: CASSANPGPQHF
clone_size: -
d_call: -
j_call: TRBJ1-5
v_call: TRBV19

cdr3_nt: TGTGCCAGCAGCTTAACAGGGGGCAGCAATCAGCCCCAGCATTTT
cdr3_aa: CASSLTGGSNQPQHF
clone_size: -
d_call: TRBD1
j_call: TRBJ1-5
v_call: TRBV11-2

cdr3_nt: TGTGCCAGCAGCCAACAGGGGAGGGAAGCTTTCTTT
cdr3_aa: CASSQQGREAFF
clone_size: -
d_call: -
j_call: TRBJ1-1
v_call: TRBV3-1/TRBV3-2

cdr3_nt: TGTGCCATCAGTGAGTCGACATTAGCGGGAGTGCGAGATACGCAGTATTTT
cdr3_aa: CAISESTLAGVRDTQYF
clone_size: -
d_call: TRBD2
j_call: TRBJ2-3
v_call: TRBV10-3

cdr3_nt: TGTGCCAGCTGTTCAGCGACTAACTATGGCTACACCTTC
cdr3_aa: CASCSATNYGYTF
clone_size: -
d_call: -
j_call: TRBJ1-2
v_call: TRBV27

cdr3_nt: TGTGCCAGCAGCCCCGGGACAGGGAACTATGGCTACACCTTC
cdr3_aa: CASSPGTGNYGYTF
clone_size: -
d_call: TRBD1
j_call: TRBJ1-2
v_call: TRBV5-4

cdr3_nt: TGTGCCAGCAGCAATACGACAGGGGACAGCCTCCGTCGCTACGAGCAGTACTTC
cdr3_aa: CASSNTTGDSLRRYEQYF
clone_size: once
d_call: -
j_call: TRBJ2-7
v_call: TRBV21-1

cdr3_nt: TGTGCCAGCAGCCGATCGGAGGGAGGCATACTGTTTTTT
cdr3_aa: CASSRSEGGILFF
clone_size: -
d_call: -
j_call: TRBJ1-4
v_call: TRBV14

cdr3_nt: TGTGCCAGCAGCTTAGCGGAACAGGGTGGGAACGAGCAGTACTTC
cdr3_aa: CASSLAEQGGNEQYF
clone_size: once
d_call: -
j_call: TRBJ2-7
v_call: TRBV7-9

cdr3_nt: TGTGCCATCAGTGCAATGACAGGGAATGATGGCTACACCTTC
cdr3_aa: CAISAMTGNDGYTF
clone_size: -
d_call: TRBD1
j_call: TRBJ1-2
v_call: TRBV10-3

cdr3_nt: TGTGCCAGCAGCTCAGAGTCGAACACTGAAGCTTTCTTT
cdr3_aa: CASSSESNTEAFF
clone_size: -
d_call: -
j_call: TRBJ1-1
v_call: TRBV11-3

cdr3_nt: TGTGCCAGTAGTGTCTTTGATCAGCCCCAGCATTTT
cdr3_aa: CASSVFDQPQHF
clone_size: once
d_call: -
j_call: TRBJ1-5
v_call: TRBV19

cdr3_nt: TGTGCCAGCAGCCAAGTAAGAGATTCACCCCTCCACTTT
cdr3_aa: CASSQVRDSPLHF
clone_size: -
d_call: -
j_call: TRBJ1-6
v_call: TRBV3-1/TRBV3-2

cdr3_nt: TGTGCCTGGAAAGAAAGAGACGGAACTAATGAAAAACTGTTTTTT
cdr3_aa: CAWKERDGTNEKLFF
clone_size: -
d_call: -
j_call: TRBJ1-4
v_call: TRBV30

cdr3_nt: TGTGCCAGCTCATCCGGACAGGGGGCCGTCGAGCAGTACTTC
cdr3_aa: CASSSGQGAVEQYF
clone_size: -
d_call: TRBD1
j_call: TRBJ2-7
v_call: TRBV18

cdr3_nt: TGTGCCAGCAGCCCCGCGTGGAGCTCCTACAATGAGCAGTTCTTC
cdr3_aa: CASSPAWSSYNEQFF
clone_size: once
d_call: -
j_call: TRBJ2-1
v_call: TRBV6-5

cdr3_nt: TGTGCCAGTAAAGAAAACACTGAAGCTTTCTTT
cdr3_aa: CASKENTEAFF
clone_size: -
d_call: -
j_call: TRBJ1-1
v_call: TRBV19

cdr3_nt: TGTGCCAGCAGTTCACCCGGACTAGCCCACAATGAGCAGTTCTTC
cdr3_aa: CASSSPGLAHNEQFF
clone_size: -
d_call: TRBD2
j_call: TRBJ2-1
v_call: TRBV27

cdr3_nt: TGTGCCAGCAGCATTGACGGGGGACAGGGAGATGGCTACACCTTC
cdr3_aa: CASSIDGGQGDGYTF
clone_size: -
d_call: TRBD1
j_call: TRBJ1-2
v_call: TRBV7-3

cdr3_nt: TGTGCCAGCAGCCCCCGACCCAGCTCCTACAATGAGCAGTTCTTC
cdr3_aa: CASSPRPSSYNEQFF
clone_size: -
d_call: -
j_call: TRBJ2-1
v_call: TRBV5-6

cdr3_nt: TGTGCCACCATTATAAGGGGGATCGGTCGAAACACTGAAGCTTTCTTT
cdr3_aa: CATIIRGIGRNTEAFF
clone_size: -
d_call: -
j_call: TRBJ1-1
v_call: TRBV24-1

cdr3_nt: TGTGCCAGCAGTGAGGGGGTCTCTGGGGCCAACGTCCTGACTTTC
cdr3_aa: CASSEGVSGANVLTF
clone_size: once
d_call: -
j_call: TRBJ2-6
v_call: TRBV2

cdr3_nt: TGTGCCTGGAGTTGGATAGCGGGAAGCGAGCAGTTCTTC
cdr3_aa: CAWSWIAGSEQFF
clone_size: once
d_call: TRBD2
j_call: TRBJ2-1
v_call: TRBV30

cdr3_nt: TGTGCCAGCAGTCAACGACGGACAGGGGGCGGAATATACGAGCAGTACTTC
cdr3_aa: CASSQRRTGGGIYEQYF
clone_size: -
d_call: TRBD1
j_call: TRBJ2-7
v_call: TRBV6-6

cdr3_nt: TGTGCCAGCAGCGTAGCGGGACAGGGGCATGAAAAACTGTTTTTT
cdr3_aa: CASSVAGQGHEKLFF
clone_size: -
d_call: TRBD1
j_call: TRBJ1-4
v_call: TRBV9

cdr3_nt: TGTGCCACCAGCCCATCCCACCTAGGGGCAAGCAATCAGCCCCAGCATTTT
cdr3_aa: CATSPSHLGASNQPQHF
clone_size: -
d_call: -
j_call: TRBJ1-5
v_call: TRBV24-1

cdr3_nt: TGTGCCAGCAGATCTCATGGACAGGTTGGCTACACCTTC
cdr3_aa: CASRSHGQVGYTF
clone_size: -
d_call: TRBD1
j_call: TRBJ1-2
v_call: TRBV27

cdr3_nt: TGTGCCAGCAGCTTAGAGCCGCCGGGACAGGGGGTCTCCTATAATTCACCCCTCCACTTT
cdr3_aa: CASSLEPPGQGVSYNSPLHF
clone_size: -
d_call: TRBD1
j_call: TRBJ1-6
v_call: TRBV7-6

cdr3_nt: TGTGCCAGCAGTGAACAGGGGGCGATAGAAAAACTGTTTTTT
cdr3_aa: CASSEQGAIEKLFF
clone_size: -
d_call: TRBD1
j_call: TRBJ1-4
v_call: TRBV2

cdr3_nt: TGTGCCAGCAGTGATCAAGGTTCACCCCTCCACTTT
cdr3_aa: CASSDQGSPLHF
clone_size: -
d_call: -
j_call: TRBJ1-6
v_call: TRBV3-1/TRBV3-2

cdr3_nt: TGCGCCAGCAGCTTATCGGGACAGGGTTTGCACGAGCAGTACTTC
cdr3_aa: CASSLSGQGLHEQYF
clone_size: -
d_call: TRBD1
j_call: TRBJ2-7
v_call: TRBV5-1

cdr3_nt: TGCGCCAGCAGCTTGTCTAACCCCGCGGGTGAAGCTTTCTTT
cdr3_aa: CASSLSNPAGEAFF
clone_size: -
d_call: -
j_call: TRBJ1-1
v_call: TRBV5-1

cdr3_nt: TGCGCCAGCTTGCAGGGCAGGACCTACGAGCAGTACTTC
cdr3_aa: CASLQGRTYEQYF
clone_size: -
d_call: -
j_call: TRBJ2-7
v_call: TRBV10-1

cdr3_nt: TGTGCCAGCAGCCTTCCGGGACAGGGGATCAATGAGCAGTTCTTC
cdr3_aa: CASSLPGQGINEQFF
clone_size: once
d_call: TRBD1
j_call: TRBJ2-1
v_call: TRBV7-6

cdr3_nt: TGTGCCAGCAGCTTATCAGCGGGGGCTCGAGAGCAGTACTTC
cdr3_aa: CASSLSAGAREQYF
clone_size: -
d_call: TRBD2
j_call: TRBJ2-7
v_call: TRBV7-3

cdr3_nt: TGTGCCAGCAGTCCCGACAGTTTAGGCAATCAGCCCCAGCATTTT
cdr3_aa: CASSPDSLGNQPQHF
clone_size: -
d_call: -
j_call: TRBJ1-5
v_call: TRBV6-5

cdr3_nt: TGTGCCAGCAGTCTCCAGGGAAGTCAGCCCCAGCATTTT
cdr3_aa: CASSLQGSQPQHF
clone_size: -
d_call: -
j_call: TRBJ1-5
v_call: TRBV12-3/TRBV12-4